These 27 T cell receptor beta chains were all obtained from the same sample, sequenced in a study of patients and donors after allogeneic stem cell transplantation. Each CDR3 protein gets one entry after TCRdb re-called the RT-PCR reads with MiXCR. The sample has about 960,000 distinct CDR3 sequences; roughly 17% are singletons. Sequencing input: blood, either unsorted or a sorted T cell fraction (not recorded which). Receptors originate from a human donor who was either an allogeneic HSCT recipient or a stem cell or donor lymphocyte infusion donor (not recorded which). It is not recorded whose cells these are; they may come from a transplant donor.

CDR3 in amino acids: CASSLRGGAQYF. In nucleotides, the CDR3 is TGTGCCAGCAGTTTACGAGGTGGCGCGCAGTATTTT. The V call is TRBV27, the J call TRBJ2-3; D is ambiguous. The V and J ends lost 2 bases and 10 bases respectively, with 10 bases between them. The CDR3 is made up of 12 amino acids. The germline CDR1 and CDR2 sequences are MNHEY and SMNVEV (reference sequence).

This clonotype has more than one count but fewer than ten. J is TRBJ2-1 and V is TRBV25-1, with 8 bases fitting TRBD2. Losses at the gene ends were 1 base for V and 2 bases for J; bases not matched to a gene: 4. Germline V lookup: CDR1 MGHDK, CDR2 SYGVNS. The CDR3 has 16 amino acids. The CDR3 region is CASSEFTSGPYNEQFF. The DNA of the CDR3 is TGTGCCAGCAGTGAATTTACTAGCGGTCCCTACAATGAGCAGTTCTTC. The entire variable domain, with the rest obtained from reference TRBV25-1 and TRBJ2-1, is as follows: EADIYQTPRYLVIGTGKKITLECSQTMGHDKMYWYQQDPGMELHLIHYSYGVNSTEKGDLSSESTVSRIRTEHFPLTLESARPSHTSQYLCASSEFTSGPYNEQFFGPGTRLTVL.

This clonotype was counted between two and nine times. The V and J genes are TRBV5-1 and TRBJ1-1; unclear D gene. Per germline, CDR1 SGHRS and CDR2 YFSETQ. CDR3 size: 16 residues. V was shortened by 0 bases and J by 0 bases, with 12 bases between the two germline ends. Here the CDR3 DNA reads TGCGCCAGCAGCTTGGCCTCGGGCCGCATGAACACTGAAGCTTTCTTT. It translates to CASSLASGRMNTEAFF.

The chain joins TRBV20-1 to TRBJ1-1, with D possibly being TRBD1 (5 bases). Germline assignment: CDR1 DFQATT and CDR2 SNEGSKA (reference sequence). V was clipped by 1 base and J by 6 bases, with 12 bases between them. This CDR3 has 13 residues. CDR3 bases: TGCAGTGCTAGAGGGGGGGAGGGTGCTGAAGCTTTCTTT. This encodes CSARGGEGAEAFF.

The CDR3 region has the DNA TGTGCCAGCAGCCCTAGGCGGCAGAAGGGCCCCACTGAAGCTTTCTTT. Protein product: CASSPRRQKGPTEAFF. The chain couples TRBV7-8 to TRBJ1-1; D not resolved. Trimming removed 5 bases from V and 4 bases from J, with 20 bases in between. Germline V gene lookup returns CDR1 SGHVS and CDR2 FQNEAQ. The CDR3 loop spans 16 amino acids.

About this clonotype itself: Its ends do not fully match the called genes, so a read error is possible. This rearrangement joins TRBV12-3 or TRBV12-4 to TRBJ2-7, with D uncertain. The CDR3 extends over 14 amino acids. The CDR3 sequence is CASSFGGNSFEQYF. In DNA form, the CDR3 reads TGTGCCAGCAGTTTTGGTGGGAATTCCTTCGAGCAGTACTTC.

This chain links TRBV2 with TRBJ2-7; D may correspond to TRBD1 or TRBD2 (5 bases each). From germline, CDR1 is SNHLY and CDR2 FYNNEI. The CDR3 consists of 13 residues. Trimming stripped 6 bases from V and 7 bases from J, with 16 bases between. Here the CDR3 DNA reads TGTGCCAGCAGCGGGACGCGGGCCGAAGAGCAGTACTTC. Translated, it gives CASSGTRAEEQYF.

This chain connects TRBV7-9 to TRBJ2-7; D could derive from TRBD1 or TRBD2 (5 bases each). V shed 1 base and J shed 10 bases, with 17 bases lying between them. Germline V gene lookup returns CDR1 SEHNR and CDR2 FQNEAQ (reference sequence). This CDR3 has 14 residues. The CDR3 protein is CASSLGRDLHAQYF. CDR3 in DNA: TGTGCCAGCAGCTTAGGTCGGGACCTGCACGCACAGTACTTC. The whole variable domain, filled in from reference TRBV7-9 and TRBJ2-7, reads DTGVSQNPRHKITKRGQNVTFRCDPISEHNRLYWYRQTLGQGPEFLTYFQNEAQLEKSRLLSDRFSAERPKGSFSTLEIQRTEQGDSAMYLCASSLGRDLHAQYFGPGTRLTVT.

The V and J genes are TRBV11-3 and TRBJ2-1; 7 bases are shared with TRBD2. The V and J ends lost 5 bases and 5 bases, in that order; junction bases with no gene match: 6. Germline assignment: CDR1 SGHNT and CDR2 YENEEA. This CDR3 region has 14 residues. The CDR3 spells CASSRGGGNNEQFF. Written as DNA, the CDR3 is TGTGCCAGCAGCCGTGGGGGGGGAAACAATGAGCAGTTCTTC. The whole variable domain, filled in from reference TRBV11-3 and TRBJ2-1, reads EAGVVQSPRYKIIEKKQPVAFWCNPISGHNTLYWYLQNLGQGPELLIRYENEEAVDDSQLPKDRFSAERLKGVDSTLKIQPAELGDSAVYLCASSRGGGNNEQFFGPGTRLTVL.

Many counts were recorded for this clonotype. This chain uses TRBV5-1 with TRBJ2-3; D is possibly TRBD2 (5 bases). CDR3 length equals 17 residues. With 0 bases removed from V and 0 bases from J, the gap between germline ends came to 14 bases. Germline V gene lookup returns CDR1 SGHRS and CDR2 YFSETQ. CDR3 DNA sequence: TGCGCCAGCAGCTTGGCTTTCGGCGGGCGAAGCACAGATACGCAGTATTTT. Translation: CASSLAFGGRSTDTQYF.

This clonotype was observed a handful of times. The chain has TRBV12-5 and TRBJ2-5, with D maybe TRBD2 (7 bases). The CDR3 sequence is 13 residues long. Trimming removed 7 bases from V and 5 bases from J, with 14 bases in between. Germline V gene data show CDR1 as LGHNT and CDR2 as FRNRAP. CDR3 nucleotides: TGTGCTAGTGCCCGGGGGGCTTTGGAGACCCAGTACTTC. Translation: CASARGALETQYF.

This clonotype was counted between two and nine times. The chain has TRBV18 and TRBJ2-3, with TRBD1 matching 9 bases. The CDR3 extends over 15 amino acids. V shed 9 bases and J 3 bases; nucleotides not matched to a gene: 10. Germline V gives CDR1 KGHSH, CDR2 LQKENI. The CDR3 DNA sequence: TGTGCCAGTAGTCCGCGACAGGGGGGTACAGATACGCAGTATTTT. It yields the protein CASSPRQGGTDTQYF. The complete variable domain, with remaining parts taken from reference TRBV18 and TRBJ2-3, reads NAGVMQNPRHLVRRRGQEARLRCSPMKGHSHVYWYRQLPEEGLKFMVYLQKENIIDESGMPKERFSAEFPKEGPSILRIQQVVRGDSAAYFCASSPRQGGTDTQYFGPGTRLTVL.

This clonotype was seen many times. The chain uses TRBV28 and TRBJ2-3; D remains ambiguous. The CDR3 loop spans 13 amino acids. Germline CDR1 and CDR2: MDHEN and SYDVKM. The V and J ends lost 3 bases and 4 bases respectively, with 8 bases between them. The CDR3 loop is CASSFSVSDTQYF. CDR3 nucleotide sequence: TGTGCCAGCAGTTTCTCGGTCTCAGATACGCAGTATTTT.

The chain uses TRBV7-2 and TRBJ2-1; 9 nucleotides match TRBD2. Per germline, CDR1 SGHTA and CDR2 FQGNSA. V dropped 7 bases and J dropped 9; count of bases not matched to a gene: 10. The CDR3 sequence is 14 residues long. The CDR3 is CASTPGLAYGEQFF. CDR3 DNA sequence: TGTGCCAGCACTCCGGGACTAGCTTATGGTGAGCAGTTCTTC.

The chain carries TRBV21-1 and TRBJ2-7. TRBV21-1 is an annotated pseudogene. The CDR3 sequence is 16 residues long. Here the CDR3 reads CASSPRKWTVPYEQYF. The CDR3 coding sequence is TGTGCCAGCAGTCCAAGGAAATGGACGGTGCCCTACGAGCAGTACTTC.

The J gene is TRBJ2-3, the V gene TRBV12-3 or TRBV12-4; the D is unclear. The CDR3 covers 15 residues. V gave up 1 base and J gave up 1 base, with 9 bases separating them. The CDR3 sequence: CASSLGASGTDTQYF. The CDR3 DNA reads as TGTGCCAGCAGTTTAGGTGCGTCGGGCACAGATACGCAGTATTTT.

The rearrangement joins TRBV9 to TRBJ1-5; 7 bases are shared with TRBD1. The CDR3 length is 15 residues. Germline V lookup: CDR1 SGDLS, CDR2 YYNGEE. V dropped 5 bases and J dropped 4; count of bases not matched to a gene: 9. The CDR3 sequence: CASSPGTARNQPQHF. The CDR3 DNA follows: TGTGCCAGCAGTCCCGGGACAGCAAGAAATCAGCCCCAGCATTTT.

The chain couples TRBV24-1 to TRBJ2-1, with 7 nucleotides matching TRBD1. Germline V gene lookup returns CDR1 KGHDR and CDR2 SFDVKD. The trim removed 2 bases at V and 5 bases at J, leaving 2 bases unmatched. The CDR3 runs 14 residues. DNA of the CDR3: TGTGCCACCAGTGATTGGGGACAGCACAATGAGCAGTTCTTC. It yields the protein CATSDWGQHNEQFF.

This clonotype showed up just a few times. The chain has TRBV12-3 or TRBV12-4 and TRBJ2-2; D is undetermined. V was pared by 3 bases and J by 2 bases, with 10 bases between. The CDR3 length is 15 residues. CDR3 protein: CASSFLQPNTGELFF. CDR3 sequence (DNA): TGTGCCAGCAGTTTCCTACAGCCCAACACCGGGGAGCTGTTTTTT.

In this sample, this clonotype turned up a few times. The chain recombines TRBV20-1 with TRBJ2-7; D possibly matches TRBD1 or TRBD2 (5 bases each). V shed 4 bases and J shed 4 bases, with 11 bases lying between them. The CDR3 extends over 12 amino acids. CDR1 and CDR2 (germline): DFQATT, SNEGSKA (reference sequence). CDR3 in amino acids: CSAKGPKYEQYF. DNA of the CDR3: TGCAGTGCTAAGGGACCCAAATACGAGCAGTACTTC.

The J gene is TRBJ2-1, the V gene TRBV27; maybe TRBD1 (6 bases). Between the trimmed V and J ends, which lost 2 bases and 9 bases, there was a span of 17 bases. Germline-derived CDR1 and CDR2 are MNHEY and SMNVEV (reference sequence). This CDR3 has 15 residues. The chain's CDR3 is CASSLGTFSEAEQFF. The CDR3 DNA follows: TGTGCCAGCAGTTTAGGGACATTCTCCGAGGCTGAGCAGTTCTTC.

The chain combines TRBV20-1 with TRBJ2-1; 7 bases are a match to TRBD2. Germline CDR1 and CDR2: DFQATT and SNEGSKA (reference sequence). V gave up 2 bases and J gave up 0 bases; unmatched junction bases: 7. The CDR3 extends over 16 amino acids. The CDR3 region has the DNA TGCAGTGCTAGACCTCCGGGGGGAGACTCCTACAATGAGCAGTTCTTC. This encodes CSARPPGGDSYNEQFF.

This chain joins TRBV14 and TRBJ2-1, with 12 bases fitting TRBD1. The ends lost 3 bases at V and 8 bases at J; junction bases unmatched: 8. This CDR3 contains 16 residues. Looked up from germline, CDR1 is SGHDN and CDR2 is FVKESK. DNA for the CDR3: TGTGCCAGCAGCCACATGCCGGGACAGGGGGCCCATGAGCAGTTCTTC. Translated: CASSHMPGQGAHEQFF.

The chain carries TRBV29-1 and TRBJ1-6, with 11 bases that match TRBD1. The CDR3 loop spans 15 amino acids. From germline, CDR1 is SQVTM and CDR2 ANQGSEA. V was clipped by 0 bases and J by 8 bases; unmatched bases: 3. CDR3 region: CSVEEGGQGDSPLHF. For the CDR3, the DNA is TGCAGCGTTGAAGAAGGGGGACAGGGGGATTCACCCCTCCACTTT. Full variable domain (outside the CDR3, taken from reference TRBV29-1 and TRBJ1-6): SAVISQKPSRDICQRGTSLTIQCQVDSQVTMMFWYRQQPGQSLTLIATANQGSEATYESGFVIDKFPISRPNLTFSTLTVSNMSPEDSSIYLCSVEEGGQGDSPLHFGNGTRLTVT.

The chain uses TRBV12-3 or TRBV12-4 and TRBJ1-5; no clear D gene. Trimming cost V 4 bases and J 4 bases, with 11 bases left between them. The CDR3 has 14 amino acids. The CDR3 nucleotides are TGTGCCAGCAGTTGGGCAGGATCGAATCAGCCCCAGCATTTT. It encodes CASSWAGSNQPQHF.

V gene TRBV6-2 or TRBV6-3 combines with J gene TRBJ2-5; TRBD2 aligns across 11 bases. With 7 bases clipped from V and 4 bases from J, the junction kept 11 bases outside the gene matches. Germline V lookup: CDR1 MNHEY, CDR2 SVGEGT. The CDR3 is 16 amino acids. The CDR3 nucleotides are TGTGCCAGCACCCCTGCGAGTAGCGGGGGGGGAGAGACCCAGTACTTC. Encoded protein: CASTPASSGGGETQYF.

The chain recombines TRBV7-9 with TRBJ1-2; TRBD1 might be the D (6 bases). Germline V gives CDR1 SEHNR, CDR2 FQNEAQ (reference sequence). Deletions cut 5 bases from V and 6 bases from J, with 16 bases between. The CDR3 contains 14 residues. CDR3: CASSPSGGGDGYTF. The CDR3 DNA reads as TGTGCCAGCAGCCCGAGTGGGGGCGGGGATGGCTACACCTTC. Drawing the rest from reference TRBV7-9 and TRBJ1-2, the complete variable domain is DTGVSQNPRHKITKRGQNVTFRCDPISEHNRLYWYRQTLGQGPEFLTYFQNEAQLEKSRLLSDRFSAERPKGSFSTLEIQRTEQGDSAMYLCASSPSGGGDGYTFGSGTRLTVV.